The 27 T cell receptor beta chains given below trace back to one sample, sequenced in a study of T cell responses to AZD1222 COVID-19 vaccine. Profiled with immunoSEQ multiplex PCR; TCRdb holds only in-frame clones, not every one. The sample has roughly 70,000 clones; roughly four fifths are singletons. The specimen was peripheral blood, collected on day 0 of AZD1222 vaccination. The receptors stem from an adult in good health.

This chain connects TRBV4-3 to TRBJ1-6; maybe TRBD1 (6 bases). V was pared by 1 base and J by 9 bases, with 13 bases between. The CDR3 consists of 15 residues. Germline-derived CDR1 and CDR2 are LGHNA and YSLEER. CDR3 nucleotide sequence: TGCGCCAGCAGCCAAGGCCCGGACAGTATTTCACCCCTCCACTTT. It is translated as CASSQGPDSISPLHF.

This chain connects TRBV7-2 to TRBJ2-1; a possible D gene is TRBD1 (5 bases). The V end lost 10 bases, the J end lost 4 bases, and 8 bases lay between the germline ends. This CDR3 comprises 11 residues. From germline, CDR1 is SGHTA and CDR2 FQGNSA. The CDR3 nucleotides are TGTGCCAAACAGGTTTACAATGAGCAGTTCTTC. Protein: CAKQVYNEQFF.

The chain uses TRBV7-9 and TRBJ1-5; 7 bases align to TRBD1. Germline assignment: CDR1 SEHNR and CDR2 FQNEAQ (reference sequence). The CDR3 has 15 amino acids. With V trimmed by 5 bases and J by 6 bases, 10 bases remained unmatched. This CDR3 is CASSPTGLGVQPQHF. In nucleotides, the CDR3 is TGTGCCAGCAGCCCGACAGGGTTAGGAGTTCAGCCCCAGCATTTT. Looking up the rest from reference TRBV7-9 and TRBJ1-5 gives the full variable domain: DTGVSQNPRHKITKRGQNVTFRCDPISEHNRLYWYRQTLGQGPEFLTYFQNEAQLEKSRLLSDRFSAERPKGSFSTLEIQRTEQGDSAMYLCASSPTGLGVQPQHFGDGTRLSIL.

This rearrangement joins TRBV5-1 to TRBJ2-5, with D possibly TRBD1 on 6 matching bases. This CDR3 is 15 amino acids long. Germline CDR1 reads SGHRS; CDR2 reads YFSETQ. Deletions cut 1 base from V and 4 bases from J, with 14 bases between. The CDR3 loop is CASSLNGQSGETQYF. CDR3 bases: TGCGCCAGCAGCTTGAATGGACAGTCCGGAGAGACCCAGTACTTC.

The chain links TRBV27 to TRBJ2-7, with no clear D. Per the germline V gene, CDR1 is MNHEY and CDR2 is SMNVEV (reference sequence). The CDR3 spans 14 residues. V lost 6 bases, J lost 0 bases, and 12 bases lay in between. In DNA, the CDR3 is TGTGCCAGCAGCCCCCGTCTGAGCTCCTACGAGCAGTACTTC. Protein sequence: CASSPRLSSYEQYF.

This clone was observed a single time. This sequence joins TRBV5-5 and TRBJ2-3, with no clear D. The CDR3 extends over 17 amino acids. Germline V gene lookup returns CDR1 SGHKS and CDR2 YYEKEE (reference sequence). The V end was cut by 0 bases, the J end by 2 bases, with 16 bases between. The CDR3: CASSLALAVRTTDTQYF. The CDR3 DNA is TGTGCCAGCAGCTTGGCACTGGCGGTGAGAACCACAGATACGCAGTATTTT.

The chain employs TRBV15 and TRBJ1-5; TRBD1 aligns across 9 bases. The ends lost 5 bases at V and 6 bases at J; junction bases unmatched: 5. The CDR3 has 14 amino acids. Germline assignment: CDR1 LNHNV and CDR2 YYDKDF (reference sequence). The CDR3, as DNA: TGTGCCACCAGCCAGGACAGGGGAAGTCAGCCCCAGCATTTT. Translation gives CATSQDRGSQPQHF.

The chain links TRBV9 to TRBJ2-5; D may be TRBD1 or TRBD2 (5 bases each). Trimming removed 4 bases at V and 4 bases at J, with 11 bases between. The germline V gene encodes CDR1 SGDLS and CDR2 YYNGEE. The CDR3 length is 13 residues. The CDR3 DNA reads TGTGCCAGCAGCTCGGGACGTACAGAGACCCAGTACTTC. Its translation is CASSSGRTETQYF.

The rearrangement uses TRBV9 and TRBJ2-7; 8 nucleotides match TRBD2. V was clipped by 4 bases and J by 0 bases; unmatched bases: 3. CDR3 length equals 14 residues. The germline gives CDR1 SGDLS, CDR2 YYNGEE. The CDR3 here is CASSSSGFSYEQYF. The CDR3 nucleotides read TGTGCCAGCAGCTCTAGCGGGTTCTCCTACGAGCAGTACTTC.

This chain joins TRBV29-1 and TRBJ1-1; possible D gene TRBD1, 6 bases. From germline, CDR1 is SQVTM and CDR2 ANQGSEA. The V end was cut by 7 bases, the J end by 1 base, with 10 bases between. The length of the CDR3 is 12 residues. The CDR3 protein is CSGGQGNTEAFF. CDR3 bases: TGCAGCGGGGGGCAGGGGAACACTGAAGCTTTCTTT.

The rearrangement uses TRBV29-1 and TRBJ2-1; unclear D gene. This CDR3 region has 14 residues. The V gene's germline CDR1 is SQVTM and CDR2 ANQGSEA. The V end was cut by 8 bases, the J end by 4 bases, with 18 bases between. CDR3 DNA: TGCAGCATCACGACTCGACGGACGTACAATGAGCAGTTCTTC. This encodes CSITTRRTYNEQFF.

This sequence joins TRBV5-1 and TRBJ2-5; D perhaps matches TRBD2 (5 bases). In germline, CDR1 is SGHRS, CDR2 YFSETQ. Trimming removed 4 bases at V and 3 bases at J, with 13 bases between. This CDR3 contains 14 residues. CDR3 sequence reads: CASSGGSVEETQYF. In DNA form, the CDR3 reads TGCGCCAGCAGCGGCGGGTCAGTAGAAGAGACCCAGTACTTC.

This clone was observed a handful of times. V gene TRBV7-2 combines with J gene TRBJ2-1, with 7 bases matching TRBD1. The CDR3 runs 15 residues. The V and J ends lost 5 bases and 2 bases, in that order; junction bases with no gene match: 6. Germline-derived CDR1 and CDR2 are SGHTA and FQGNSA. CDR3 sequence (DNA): TGTGCCAGCAGCCGGAGACAGGGAGCCTACAATGAGCAGTTCTTC. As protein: CASSRRQGAYNEQFF. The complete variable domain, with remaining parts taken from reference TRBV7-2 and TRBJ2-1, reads GAGVSQSPSNKVTEKGKDVELRCDPISGHTALYWYRQSLGQGLEFLIYFQGNSAPDKSGLPSDRFSAERTGGSVSTLTIQRTQQEDSAVYLCASSRRQGAYNEQFFGPGTRLTVL.

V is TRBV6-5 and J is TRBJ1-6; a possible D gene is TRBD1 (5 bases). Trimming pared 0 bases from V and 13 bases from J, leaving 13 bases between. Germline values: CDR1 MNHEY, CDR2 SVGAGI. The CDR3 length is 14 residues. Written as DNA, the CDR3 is TGTGCCAGCAGTTACTCGGGGCCCCCTTCCCCCCTCCACTTT. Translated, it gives CASSYSGPPSPLHF.

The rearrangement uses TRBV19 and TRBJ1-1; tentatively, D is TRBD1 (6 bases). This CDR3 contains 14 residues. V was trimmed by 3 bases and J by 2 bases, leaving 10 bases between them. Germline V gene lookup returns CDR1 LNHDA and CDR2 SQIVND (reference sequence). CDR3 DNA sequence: TGTGCCAGTAGTATCAAGGGGGGCAACACTGAAGCTTTCTTT. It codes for CASSIKGGNTEAFF.

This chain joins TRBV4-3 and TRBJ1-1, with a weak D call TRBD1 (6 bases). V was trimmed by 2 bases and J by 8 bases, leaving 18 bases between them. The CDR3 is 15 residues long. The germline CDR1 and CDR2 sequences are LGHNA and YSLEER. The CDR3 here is CASSQNGRGQGEAFF. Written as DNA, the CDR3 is TGCGCCAGCAGCCAAAATGGGCGGGGACAAGGAGAAGCTTTCTTT.

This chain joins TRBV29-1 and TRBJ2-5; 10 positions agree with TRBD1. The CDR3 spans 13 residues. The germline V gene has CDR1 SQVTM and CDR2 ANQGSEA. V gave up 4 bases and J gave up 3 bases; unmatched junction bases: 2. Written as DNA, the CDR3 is TGCAGCGTTGCCGGGACAGGGGAAGAGACCCAGTACTTC. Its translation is CSVAGTGEETQYF.

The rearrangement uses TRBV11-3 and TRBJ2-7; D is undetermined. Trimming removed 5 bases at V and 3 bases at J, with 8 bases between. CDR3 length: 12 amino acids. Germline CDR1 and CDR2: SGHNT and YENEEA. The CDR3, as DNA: TGTGCCAGCAGCCTCAGGAGCTACGAGCAGTACTTC. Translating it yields CASSLRSYEQYF.

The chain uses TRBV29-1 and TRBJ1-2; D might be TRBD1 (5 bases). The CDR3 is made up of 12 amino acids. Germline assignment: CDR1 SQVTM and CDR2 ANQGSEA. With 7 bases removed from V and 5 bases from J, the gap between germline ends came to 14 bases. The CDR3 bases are TGCAGCGCTGACAGCCTCCGATATGGCTACACCTTC. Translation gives CSADSLRYGYTF.

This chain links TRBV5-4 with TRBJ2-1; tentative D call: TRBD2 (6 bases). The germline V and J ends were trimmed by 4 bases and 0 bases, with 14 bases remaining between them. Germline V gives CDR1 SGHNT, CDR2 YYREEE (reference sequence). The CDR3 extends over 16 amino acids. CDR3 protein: CASSPAGHSSYNEQFF. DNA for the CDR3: TGTGCCAGCAGCCCGGCGGGGCACAGCTCCTACAATGAGCAGTTCTTC. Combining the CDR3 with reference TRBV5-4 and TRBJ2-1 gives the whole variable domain ETGVTQSPTHLIKTRGQQVTLRCSSQSGHNTVSWYQQALGQGPQFIFQYYREEENGRGNFPPRFSGLQFPNYSSELNVNALELDDSALYLCASSPAGHSSYNEQFFGPGTRLTVL.

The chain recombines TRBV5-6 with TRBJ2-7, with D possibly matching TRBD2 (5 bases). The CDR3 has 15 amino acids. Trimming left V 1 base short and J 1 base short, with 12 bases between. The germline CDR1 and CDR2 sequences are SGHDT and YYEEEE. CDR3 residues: CASSLIEGISYEQYF. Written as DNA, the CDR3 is TGTGCCAGCAGCTTGATAGAGGGAATTTCCTACGAGCAGTACTTC.

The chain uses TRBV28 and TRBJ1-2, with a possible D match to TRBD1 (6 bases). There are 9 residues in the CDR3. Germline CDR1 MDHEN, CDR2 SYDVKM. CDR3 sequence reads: CGSGDGYTF. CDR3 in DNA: TGTGGTTCAGGGGATGGCTACACCTTC.

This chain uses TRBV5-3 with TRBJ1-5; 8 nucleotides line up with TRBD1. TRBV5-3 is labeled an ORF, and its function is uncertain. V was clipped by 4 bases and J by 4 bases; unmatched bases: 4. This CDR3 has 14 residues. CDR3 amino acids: CARSPGTGNQPQHF. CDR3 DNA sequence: TGTGCCAGAAGCCCTGGGACAGGTAATCAGCCCCAGCATTTT.

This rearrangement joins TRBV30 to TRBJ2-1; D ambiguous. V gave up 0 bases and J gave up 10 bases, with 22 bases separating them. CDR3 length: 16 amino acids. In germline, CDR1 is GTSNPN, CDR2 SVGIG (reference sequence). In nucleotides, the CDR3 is TGTGCCTGGAGTGTAATCCGTGGCCTCCAGCTGCGGGAGCAGTTCTTC. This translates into CAWSVIRGLQLREQFF. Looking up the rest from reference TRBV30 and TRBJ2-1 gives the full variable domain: SQTIHQWPATLVQPVGSPLSLECTVEGTSNPNLYWYRQAAGRGLQLLFYSVGIGQISSEVPQNLSASRPQDRQFILSSKKLLLSDSGFYLCAWSVIRGLQLREQFFGPGTRLTVL.

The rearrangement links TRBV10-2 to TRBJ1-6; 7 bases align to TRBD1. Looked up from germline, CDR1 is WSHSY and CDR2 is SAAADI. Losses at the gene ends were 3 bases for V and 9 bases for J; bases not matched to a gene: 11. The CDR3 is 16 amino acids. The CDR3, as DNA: TGCGCCAGCAGTGAAAGTCGCACAGGGGCGAGTTCACCCCTCCACTTT. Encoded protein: CASSESRTGASSPLHF.

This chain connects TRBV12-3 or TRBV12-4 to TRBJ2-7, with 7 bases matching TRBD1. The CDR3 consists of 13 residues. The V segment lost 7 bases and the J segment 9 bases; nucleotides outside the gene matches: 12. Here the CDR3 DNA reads TGTGCCAGCACTTCCCAGACAGGGTTCGGGCAGTACTTC. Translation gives CASTSQTGFGQYF.

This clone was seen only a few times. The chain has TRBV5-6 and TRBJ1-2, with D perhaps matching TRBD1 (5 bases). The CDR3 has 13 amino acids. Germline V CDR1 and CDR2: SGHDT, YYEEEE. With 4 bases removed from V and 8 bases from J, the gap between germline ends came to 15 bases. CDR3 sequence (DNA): TGTGCCAGCAGCGGAGTCCGGGGGGTAGGCTACACCTTC. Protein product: CASSGVRGVGYTF.